This T cell receptor (beta chain) comes out of a study of shared clonotypes between healthy human individuals. TCRdb keeps only in-frame clones here, not all; method: immunoSEQ multiplex PCR. The repertoire holds approximately 1.9 million clones, with around 93% as singletons. It was CD45RO-negative cells, positively selected for CCR7, that made up naive CD8 cells, with terminally differentiated effector memory CD45RA+ cells excluded. Trimming cost V 4 bases and J 3 bases, with 11 bases left between them. Germline lookup yields CDR1 SGHRS and CDR2 YFSETQ. The CDR3 is made up of 13 amino acids. As for this clone: Other DNA sequences within the sample encode an identical CDR3.

The sequencing input was naive CD8+ T cells from PBMCs. The TCR originated in a man between 18 and 29 years old in good health. Some clones in this sample may be carry-over from other donors' samples. V usage is TRBV5-1 and J usage is TRBJ2-7; maybe TRBD2 (5 bases). The CDR3 loop reads CASSADSSYEQYF. DNA of the CDR3: TGCGCCAGCAGCGCGGACTCAAGCTACGAGCAGTACTTC.